These 32 T cell receptor beta chains share one sample of origin, sequenced in a study of T cells after yellow fever vaccination. TCRdb reprocessed the 5' RACE reads via MiXCR and lists one record per CDR3 protein. The data show about 500,000 distinct CDR3 sequences, approximately 16% seen once. The sequenced sample was PBMCs, obtained around 5 days after the first yellow fever vaccination. Source of these receptors: a man between 18 and 29 years old who received the YFV17D yellow fever vaccine.

The genes are TRBV9 and TRBJ1-4; D may be TRBD1 (6 bases). The ends were cut back, 3 bases at V and 7 bases at J, with 16 bases in the middle. The length of the CDR3 is 15 residues. CDR1 and CDR2 (germline): SGDLS, YYNGEE. CDR3 loop: CASSAWDNPGEKLFF. As DNA, the CDR3 is TGTGCCAGCAGCGCTTGGGACAATCCTGGTGAAAAACTGTTTTTT.

In its sample, this clonotype was seen many times. The chain is built from TRBV5-5 and TRBJ1-2; D perhaps matches TRBD1 (6 bases). The CDR3 spans 14 residues. The germline V gene has CDR1 SGHKS and CDR2 YYEKEE (reference sequence). V was pared by 3 bases and J by 8 bases, with 17 bases between. This CDR3 is CASSSEQGWRGYTF. In DNA, the CDR3 is TGTGCCAGCAGCTCGGAACAGGGATGGCGGGGCTACACCTTC. The whole variable domain, filled in from reference TRBV5-5 and TRBJ1-2, reads DAGVTQSPTHLIKTRGQQVTLRCSPISGHKSVSWYQQVLGQGPQFIFQYYEKEERGRGNFPDRFSARQFPNYSSELNVNALLLGDSALYLCASSSEQGWRGYTFGSGTRLTVV.

This clonotype was detected a few times. The gene calls are TRBV24-1 and TRBJ2-3; 10 bases are a match to TRBD2. CDR3 length: 18 amino acids. The J segment lost 2 bases and the V segment lost 1 base, leaving 8 bases of the junction unmatched. Germline V gene data show CDR1 as KGHDR and CDR2 as SFDVKD. The CDR3 bases are TGTGCCACCAGTGATTTCCCAGGACTAGCGGAAAACACAGATACGCAGTATTTT. Its protein is CATSDFPGLAENTDTQYF.

Only a few counts were recorded for this clonotype. This chain uses TRBV20-1 with TRBJ2-5, with D perhaps being TRBD1 or TRBD2 (6 bases each). This CDR3 spans 15 amino acids. V was cut by 6 bases and J by 5 bases, with 22 bases left in between. Germline V gives CDR1 DFQATT, CDR2 SNEGSKA (reference sequence). The CDR3 nucleotides are TGCAGTGCGGGGGGCGGGACTCCCCCCCGGGAGACCCAGTACTTC. Translation gives CSAGGGTPPRETQYF.

Many counts were recorded for this clonotype. V is TRBV6-2 or TRBV6-3 and J is TRBJ2-3; D remains unclear. There are 11 residues in the CDR3. The ends were cut back, 2 bases at V and 5 bases at J, with 2 bases in the middle. The V gene's germline CDR1 is MNHEY and CDR2 SVGEGT. The CDR3 coding sequence is TGTGCCAGCAGTTACCGAGATACGCAGTATTTT. Protein sequence: CASSYRDTQYF.

CDR3 DNA: TGTGCCAGCAGTGCCAGGGTAGCTGGAAACACCATATATTTT. Amino acids: CASSARVAGNTIYF. J is TRBJ1-3 and V is TRBV25-1; perhaps TRBD1 as D (5 bases). Germline V gene lookup returns CDR1 MGHDK and CDR2 SYGVNS. This CDR3 region has 14 residues. The V end was cut by 4 bases, the J end by 2 bases, with 9 bases between. Complete variable domain (other parts from reference TRBV25-1 and TRBJ1-3): EADIYQTPRYLVIGTGKKITLECSQTMGHDKMYWYQQDPGMELHLIHYSYGVNSTEKGDLSSESTVSRIRTEHFPLTLESARPSHTSQYLCASSARVAGNTIYFGEGSWLTVV.

This chain connects TRBV6-1 to TRBJ2-2; D not resolved. V lost 5 bases, J lost 3 bases, and 19 bases lay in between. Germline CDR1 reads MNHNS; CDR2 reads SASEGT. The CDR3 is made up of 17 amino acids. Here the CDR3 DNA reads TGTGCCAGCAGTCTAGGCCCTTCCCATTTTGACACCGGGGAGCTGTTTTTT. This encodes CASSLGPSHFDTGELFF.

With regard to this clonotype: One junction end disagrees with the germline gene, perhaps due to a read error. The gene calls are TRBV9 and TRBJ2-1, with 10 bases that match TRBD2. CDR1 and CDR2 (germline): SGDLS, YYNGEE. CDR3 size: 13 residues. The CDR3 nucleotides read TGTGCCAGCAGCCCCTCCCTCCTAGCGGGGGCGGTCTTC. This gives the protein CASSPSLLAGAVF.

This clonotype showed up just a few times. This sequence joins TRBV19 and TRBJ1-6, with 7 positions matching TRBD1. There are 15 residues in the CDR3. Germline-derived CDR1 and CDR2 are LNHDA and SQIVND (reference sequence). V was pared by 9 bases and J by 5 bases, with 10 bases of the junction left unmatched. The CDR3 reads CASQRGTVNNSPLHF. The CDR3 DNA reads TGTGCCAGCCAGAGAGGGACAGTCAATAATTCACCCCTCCACTTT.

V is TRBV4-3 and J is TRBJ1-2; maybe TRBD1 (6 bases). V was clipped by 0 bases and J by 2 bases, with 16 bases between them. The CDR3 runs 17 residues. Germline V gene lookup returns CDR1 LGHNA and CDR2 YSLEER. CDR3 amino acids: CASSQDSPGAGNYGYTF. CDR3 sequence (DNA): TGCGCCAGCAGCCAAGATAGCCCAGGGGCAGGGAACTATGGCTACACCTTC.

This clonotype has more than one count but fewer than ten. V and J are TRBV27 and TRBJ1-2; tentative D call: TRBD1 (5 bases). Trimming took 2 bases from V and 2 from J, leaving 9 bases between them. Germline loops: CDR1 MNHEY, CDR2 SMNVEV (reference sequence). CDR3 size: 14 residues. This chain's CDR3 is CASSLMGPNYGYTF. The CDR3 bases are TGTGCCAGCAGTTTAATGGGACCCAACTATGGCTACACCTTC.

This clonotype showed up just a few times. The genes are TRBV11-3 and TRBJ2-3; 7 bases are shared with TRBD1. With V trimmed by 3 bases and J by 6 bases, 3 bases remained unmatched. Per germline, CDR1 SGHNT and CDR2 YENEEA. This CDR3 contains 13 residues. The CDR3 spells CASSFTGVDTQYF. Written as DNA, the CDR3 is TGTGCCAGCAGCTTTACAGGGGTTGATACGCAGTATTTT.

Only a few counts were recorded for this clonotype. The J gene is TRBJ2-1, the V gene TRBV7-9; 9 positions agree with TRBD1. The CDR3 has 13 amino acids. In germline, CDR1 is SEHNR, CDR2 FQNEAQ (reference sequence). J was trimmed by 10 bases and V by 7 bases; bases with no gene match: 8. CDR3 sequence: CASTSTGGIEQFF. In nucleotides, the CDR3 is TGTGCCAGCACCTCGACAGGGGGTATCGAGCAGTTCTTC.

CDR3 DNA sequence: TGTGCCAGCAGGGCGGGCGGGGCGAACACCGGGGAGCTGTTTTTT. It encodes CASRAGGANTGELFF. The chain uses TRBV12-3 or TRBV12-4 and TRBJ2-2; D perhaps matches TRBD2 (6 bases). This CDR3 has 15 residues. Trimming pared 6 bases from V and 0 bases from J, leaving 11 bases between.

This clonotype was detected once. J is TRBJ1-1 and V is TRBV12-5, with D possibly being TRBD1 (5 bases). Trimming removed 4 bases at V and 3 bases at J, with 15 bases between. The CDR3 runs to 15 residues. From germline, CDR1 is LGHNT and CDR2 FRNRAP. The CDR3 spells CASGSRGFRDTEAFF. The CDR3 DNA reads as TGTGCTAGTGGTTCGAGGGGATTTAGAGACACTGAAGCTTTCTTT.

Concerning this clonotype: Germline is not matched at one junction end, which may reflect a read error. This sequence joins TRBV5-1 and TRBJ1-1; D perhaps matches TRBD1 (5 bases). Per germline, CDR1 SGHRS and CDR2 YFSETQ. This CDR3 contains 15 residues. The CDR3 region is CASSLTGGVNTEAFF. The CDR3 nucleotides read TGCGCCAGCAGCTTAACAGGTGGAGTGAATACTGAAGCTTTCTTT.

This clonotype has only a few counts. The chain carries TRBV4-3 and TRBJ1-1; maybe TRBD1 (5 bases). The CDR3 runs to 13 residues. V lost 0 bases and J lost 8, with 10 bases in between. The germline gives CDR1 LGHNA, CDR2 YSLEER. CDR3 protein: CASSQDGQAEAFF. The CDR3 bases are TGCGCCAGCAGCCAAGATGGACAAGCGGAAGCTTTCTTT.

This clonotype has ten or more counts. This chain links TRBV4-3 with TRBJ2-7, with 8 positions matching TRBD1. Unmatched junction bases numbered 10, after V lost 4 bases and J lost 2 bases. The germline V gene has CDR1 LGHNA and CDR2 YSLEER. The CDR3 is 16 amino acids. In DNA form, the CDR3 reads TGCGCCAGCAGCCTCCGACAGGGGAGAATCCCCTACGAGCAGTACGTC. Encoded protein: CASSLRQGRIPYEQYV.

This clonotype showed up just a few times. This chain joins TRBV2 and TRBJ1-5; maybe TRBD1 (6 bases). The CDR3 is 16 residues long. The V gene's germline CDR1 is SNHLY and CDR2 FYNNEI. V lost 6 bases and J 7 bases, leaving 22 bases between the germline ends. The CDR3 bases are TGTGCCAGCAGCCCTTCTGGGGGGGCGGGAGCGCAGCCCCAGCATTTT. Protein sequence: CASSPSGGAGAQPQHF. The variable domain in full, completed from reference TRBV2 and TRBJ1-5, reads EPEVTQTPSHQVTQMGQEVILRCVPISNHLYFYWYRQILGQKVEFLVSFYNNEISEKSEIFDDQFSVERPDGSNFTLKIRSTKLEDSAMYFCASSPSGGAGAQPQHFGDGTRLSIL.

In its sample, this clonotype was seen many times. The rearrangement joins TRBV6-1 to TRBJ1-5; D is ambiguous. Per germline, CDR1 MNHNS and CDR2 SASEGT. The CDR3 length is 16 residues. The V and J ends lost 7 bases and 4 bases respectively, with 20 bases between them. The CDR3 DNA reads as TGTGCCAGCACCAAAGACGGCTACGGGTTAAATCAGCCCCAGCATTTT. It specifies CASTKDGYGLNQPQHF.

This clonotype was counted only a few times. The CDR3 sequence is CASSIASSGAYNEQFF. CDR3 sequence (DNA): TGTGCCAGTAGTATCGCCTCTAGCGGGGCTTACAATGAGCAGTTCTTC. The chain couples TRBV19 to TRBJ2-1; TRBD2 matches 9 bases. CDR3 size: 16 residues. Germline V gene lookup returns CDR1 LNHDA and CDR2 SQIVND (reference sequence). V shed 3 bases, J shed 4 bases, and the junction held 7 bases outside the gene matches. The full variable domain, with the rest looked up from reference TRBV19 and TRBJ2-1, is DGGITQSPKYLFRKEGQNVTLSCEQNLNHDAMYWYRQDPGQGLRLIYYSQIVNDFQKGDIAEGYSVSREKKESFPLTVTSAQKNPTAFYLCASSIASSGAYNEQFFGPGTRLTVL.

Only a few counts were recorded for this clonotype. The rearrangement joins TRBV9 to TRBJ1-4, with D unclear. This CDR3 contains 17 residues. The ends were cut back, 4 bases at V and 8 bases at J, with 24 bases in the middle. Germline values: CDR1 SGDLS, CDR2 YYNGEE. The CDR3 sequence: CASSSPPGWPQGEKLFF. DNA of the CDR3: TGTGCCAGCAGCTCCCCCCCCGGGTGGCCCCAAGGGGAAAAACTGTTTTTT.

V usage is TRBV7-3 and J usage is TRBJ2-2; 7 bases are shared with TRBD1. Trimming cost V 6 bases and J 6 bases; bases outside gene matches: 7. Germline-derived CDR1 and CDR2 are SGHTA and FQGTGA. The CDR3 extends over 14 amino acids. The CDR3 DNA follows: TGTGCCAGCAGAGAGGGGGCGGGTCCCGGGGAGCTGTTTTTT. Its protein is CASREGAGPGELFF.

The table lists this clonotype with a few counts. The V call is TRBV18, the J call TRBJ1-2; the D is unclear. V was pared by 3 bases and J by 1 base, with 21 bases between. Germline CDR1 and CDR2: KGHSH and LQKENI. This CDR3 has 18 amino acids. The CDR3, as DNA: TGTGCCAGCTCACCGATACCCATGGGATTTGCGGTTAACTATGGCTACACCTTC. It encodes CASSPIPMGFAVNYGYTF.

This clonotype was found a few times. This rearrangement joins TRBV5-1 to TRBJ2-3; TRBD1 agrees at 7 bases. Trimming removed 3 bases from V and 4 bases from J; junction bases left unmatched: 8. Germline V gene sequence: CDR1 SGHRS, CDR2 YFSETQ. The CDR3 contains 15 residues. CDR3 DNA: TGCGCCAGCAGCTGGTCCTTTGACAGGGCAGATACGCAGTATTTT. Encoded protein: CASSWSFDRADTQYF.

The chain carries TRBV29-1 and TRBJ2-3; no definite D call. Trimming cost V 0 bases and J 2 bases, with 3 bases left between them. CDR3 size: 12 residues. Germline CDR1 reads SQVTM; CDR2 reads ANQGSEA. This chain's CDR3 is CSVEDFTDTQYF. The CDR3, as DNA: TGCAGCGTTGAAGATTTCACAGATACGCAGTATTTT.

V and J are TRBV29-1 and TRBJ2-5; 7 bases are a match to TRBD2. J lost 5 bases, V lost 4 bases, and 7 bases had no gene match. The CDR3 spans 13 residues. Germline assignment: CDR1 SQVTM and CDR2 ANQGSEA. The CDR3 region has the DNA TGCAGCGTTGCGGCGGGGGACGGGGAGACCCAGTACTTC. Its translation is CSVAAGDGETQYF.

This chain links TRBV7-2 with TRBJ2-7; 8 bases agree with TRBD2. This CDR3 contains 16 residues. CDR1 is SGHTA and CDR2 is FQGNSA in the germline V gene. The V and J ends lost 4 bases and 1 base, in that order; junction bases with no gene match: 9. The CDR3 bases are TGTGCCAGCAGCTCCGGTTTAGCGGGACCTTCCTACGAGCAGTACTTC. This encodes CASSSGLAGPSYEQYF. Full variable domain (rest looked up from reference TRBV7-2 and TRBJ2-7): GAGVSQSPSNKVTEKGKDVELRCDPISGHTALYWYRQSLGQGLEFLIYFQGNSAPDKSGLPSDRFSAERTGGSVSTLTIQRTQQEDSAVYLCASSSGLAGPSYEQYFGPGTRLTVT.

The chain recombines TRBV9 with TRBJ2-7; D perhaps matches TRBD1 (6 bases). CDR1 is SGDLS, CDR2 YYNGEE, per germline. The CDR3 has 13 residues. The CDR3 DNA sequence: TGTGCGGAGACAGGACTGAGCTCCTACGAGCAGTACGTC. Protein product: CAETGLSSYEQYV.

This clonotype came up a few times. The V gene is TRBV6-1, the J gene TRBJ2-3, with TRBD2 identical over 14 bases. CDR3 length: 15 residues. V was clipped by 6 bases and J by 3 bases; unmatched bases: 2. In germline, CDR1 is MNHNS, CDR2 SASEGT. DNA for the CDR3: TGTGCCAGCAGGTGGACTAGCGGGGGGACAGATACGCAGTATTTT. Translation: CASRWTSGGTDTQYF.

This clonotype was found a few times. This chain connects TRBV12-3 or TRBV12-4 to TRBJ1-6; 7 bases are a match to TRBD1. The V gene end was trimmed by 0 bases and the J gene end by 7 bases; junction bases not matched to a gene: 3. The CDR3 has 15 amino acids. The CDR3 DNA is TGTGCCAGCAGTTTAGCGGGACAGCAAAATTCACCCCTCCACTTT. Translation gives CASSLAGQQNSPLHF.

This rearrangement joins TRBV7-6 to TRBJ2-7; weak D call: TRBD2 (5 bases). The germline CDR1 and CDR2 sequences are SGHVS and FNYEAQ. The CDR3 is 12 amino acids. Trimming shortened V by 4 bases and J by 5 bases, and 9 bases separated the two germline ends. DNA of the CDR3: TGTGCCAGCAGCTCGGGGTACGACGAGCAGTACTTC. This encodes CASSSGYDEQYF. The entire variable domain, with the rest obtained from reference TRBV7-6 and TRBJ2-7, is as follows: GAGVSQSPRYKVTKRGQDVALRCDPISGHVSLYWYRQALGQGPEFLTYFNYEAQQDKSGLPNDRFSAERPEGSISTLTIQRTEQRDSAMYRCASSSGYDEQYFGPGTRLTVT.